Following are 15 T cell receptor beta chains from one sample sequenced in a study of blood T cell repertoires in COVID-19 (TCRdb year 2020). Library preparation employed the immunoSEQ multiplex PCR assay. This is the immuneACCESS table as TCRdb keeps it, with only in-frame sequences that have V and J called. A part of the clones is gone; compared with another copy, unresolved V genes explain less than half, and the rest is unexplained. The sample profile shows around 260,000 clones; 85% to 90% of them were found once. 10% to 15% of the sample is in the top ten clones. Sequencing was done on a sample of peripheral blood. These receptor sequences come from a human donor in a cohort sampled during active COVID-19.

V and J are TRBV28 and TRBJ2-1; TRBD2 aligns across 10 bases. This CDR3 is 15 amino acids long. Per germline, CDR1 MDHEN and CDR2 SYDVKM. Germline trimming cut 6 bases from V and 6 bases from J; bases unmatched to any gene: 8. In DNA form, the CDR3 reads TGTGCCAGCAGGGAGGGACTAGCGAGAATCAATGAGCAGTTCTTC. Its translation is CASREGLARINEQFF.

This chain links TRBV6-5 with TRBJ2-3; 7 positions agree with TRBD1. The CDR3 spans 15 residues. Trimming cost V 9 bases and J 1 base; bases outside gene matches: 10. CDR1 and CDR2 (germline): MNHEY, SVGAGI. The CDR3 sequence: CASRDSSLGTDTQYF. The CDR3 DNA sequence: TGTGCCAGTCGGGACAGTTCCTTGGGCACAGATACGCAGTATTTT.

The chain is built from TRBV11-3 and TRBJ2-1; 12 nucleotides align to TRBD2. Germline V CDR1 and CDR2: SGHNT, YENEEA. Germline trimming cut 5 bases from V and 10 bases from J; bases unmatched to any gene: 9. This CDR3 is built from 15 residues. This CDR3 reads CASSQTSGSGQEQFF. The DNA of the CDR3 is TGTGCCAGCAGCCAGACTAGCGGGAGTGGGCAGGAGCAGTTCTTC.

This clone appeared once. The V and J genes are TRBV28 and TRBJ2-3; D is perhaps TRBD2 (5 bases). Trimming shortened V by 7 bases and J by 2 bases, and 13 bases separated the two germline ends. CDR3 length: 14 amino acids. Per germline, CDR1 MDHEN and CDR2 SYDVKM. CDR3 residues: CASTLAIFTDTQYF. CDR3 DNA: TGTGCCAGCACTCTAGCTATCTTCACAGATACGCAGTATTTT.

The chain combines TRBV28 with TRBJ2-7; 11 bases agree with TRBD2. The V gene's germline CDR1 is MDHEN and CDR2 SYDVKM. The ends lost 5 bases at V and 1 base at J; junction bases unmatched: 1. The CDR3 has 14 amino acids. CDR3 bases: TGTGCCAGCAGTACTAGCGGGGGTTCCTACGAGCAGTACTTC. Translating it yields CASSTSGGSYEQYF.

The genes are TRBV2 and TRBJ2-1; TRBD2 aligns across 9 bases. This CDR3 contains 15 residues. CDR1 SNHLY and CDR2 FYNNEI come from the germline V gene. Trimming removed 1 base from V and 11 bases from J; junction bases left unmatched: 9. The CDR3 bases are TGTGCCAGCAGTGAAGTTGTGACTAGCGGAGCCCAGCAGTTCTTC. It specifies CASSEVVTSGAQQFF.

V usage is TRBV7-2 and J usage is TRBJ2-5; tentative D call: TRBD2 (6 bases). Germline loops: CDR1 SGHTA, CDR2 FQGNSA. The ends were cut back, 5 bases at V and 1 base at J, with 8 bases in the middle. The CDR3 is 13 amino acids. CDR3 sequence: CASSGDFQETQYF. DNA for the CDR3: TGTGCCAGCAGCGGGGACTTCCAAGAGACCCAGTACTTC. Using reference TRBV7-2 and TRBJ2-5 for the parts outside the CDR3, the full variable domain is GAGVSQSPSNKVTEKGKDVELRCDPISGHTALYWYRQSLGQGLEFLIYFQGNSAPDKSGLPSDRFSAERTGGSVSTLTIQRTQQEDSAVYLCASSGDFQETQYFGPGTRLLVL.

V usage is TRBV7-8 and J usage is TRBJ2-1; 7 positions agree with TRBD1. Germline V lookup: CDR1 SGHVS, CDR2 FQNEAQ. Losses at the gene ends were 10 bases for V and 5 bases for J; bases not matched to a gene: 11. This CDR3 contains 14 residues. The CDR3 coding sequence is TGTGCCACAAAACTGGGGACAGCCAACAATGAGCAGTTCTTC. It yields the protein CATKLGTANNEQFF.

This chain joins TRBV27 and TRBJ1-1; unclear D gene. V lost 6 bases and J 10 bases, leaving 18 bases between the germline ends. Per germline, CDR1 MNHEY and CDR2 SMNVEV (reference sequence). This CDR3 contains 13 residues. The CDR3 sequence: CASRRTHERGAFF. The CDR3 DNA reads as TGTGCCAGCAGGCGGACTCACGAACGAGGAGCTTTCTTT.

V and J are TRBV20-1 and TRBJ1-4, with D possibly being TRBD1 (5 bases). The germline V and J ends were trimmed by 3 bases and 7 bases, with 15 bases remaining between them. This CDR3 contains 14 residues. Germline-derived CDR1 and CDR2 are DFQATT and SNEGSKA (reference sequence). The CDR3 loop is CSASRGREGEKLFF. The CDR3 nucleotides are TGCAGTGCTAGTAGAGGCAGGGAGGGTGAAAAACTGTTTTTT.

The chain uses TRBV7-9 and TRBJ2-2, with D perhaps matching TRBD1 (6 bases). This CDR3 contains 19 residues. The germline V gene encodes CDR1 SEHNR and CDR2 FQNEAQ (reference sequence). Trimming stripped 4 bases from V and 4 bases from J, with 25 bases between. This CDR3 reads CASSSFWGQIRSITGELFF. Here the CDR3 DNA reads TGTGCCAGCAGCTCCTTTTGGGGGCAGATCCGTAGCATCACCGGGGAGCTGTTTTTT. Full variable domain (missing parts from reference TRBV7-9 and TRBJ2-2): DTGVSQNPRHKITKRGQNVTFRCDPISEHNRLYWYRQTLGQGPEFLTYFQNEAQLEKSRLLSDRFSAERPKGSFSTLEIQRTEQGDSAMYLCASSSFWGQIRSITGELFFGEGSRLTVL.

This sequence joins TRBV24-1 and TRBJ2-3, with D uncertain. Germline V lookup: CDR1 KGHDR, CDR2 SFDVKD. This CDR3 comprises 12 residues. The V gene lost 4 bases and the J gene lost 8 bases, with 9 bases spanning the gap. CDR3: CATSDGSGTQYF. The CDR3 region has the DNA TGTGCCACCAGTGACGGTTCAGGTACGCAGTATTTT.

The chain links TRBV6-5 to TRBJ1-1; D might be TRBD1 (6 bases). V was pared by 10 bases and J by 4 bases, with 16 bases between. The CDR3 is 13 amino acids. The germline CDR1 and CDR2 sequences are MNHEY and SVGAGI. The DNA for the CDR3 is TGTGCCACCTCAACAGGGAGAGTCACTGAAGCTTTCTTT. Translation: CATSTGRVTEAFF.

V is TRBV20-1 and J is TRBJ2-1; D remains unclear. Per germline, CDR1 DFQATT and CDR2 SNEGSKA (reference sequence). The length of the CDR3 is 11 residues. V shed 1 base and J shed 7 bases, with 5 bases lying between them. The CDR3 loop is CSARGRNEQFF. The CDR3 bases are TGCAGTGCTAGAGGGAGAAATGAGCAGTTCTTC.

The chain is built from TRBV30 and TRBJ2-2; 8 bases are a match to TRBD1. The CDR3 covers 12 residues. Germline loops: CDR1 GTSNPN, CDR2 SVGIG (reference sequence). Trimming at V came to 5 bases and at J to 6 bases, leaving 2 bases not matched to a gene. In DNA, the CDR3 is TGTGCCTGGGACAGGGGAGCCGGGGAGCTGTTTTTT. This encodes CAWDRGAGELFF.